This T cell receptor (beta chain) was captured in a study of T cells after yellow fever vaccination. The study made its TCR cDNA through 5'RACE template switching. That step introduced a universal primer site along with UMIs. TCRdb ran MiXCR on the 5' RACE reads and lists one entry per CDR3 protein. The sample has just under 600,000 distinct CDR3 sequences, roughly 12% seen once. Germline V gene sequence: CDR1 SGHVS, CDR2 FQNEAQ. Trimming removed 4 bases from V and 5 bases from J, with 6 bases in between. The CDR3 is 12 amino acids. This chain uses TRBV7-8 with TRBJ2-1; no firm D call. The receptor's source is a man younger than 40 who received the YFV17D yellow fever vaccine. Sequenced material: PBMCs, taken on the day of the yellow fever booster vaccination. Here the CDR3 reads CASSSHNNEQFF. Written as DNA, the CDR3 is TGTGCCAGCAGCTCCCATAACAATGAGCAGTTCTTC.